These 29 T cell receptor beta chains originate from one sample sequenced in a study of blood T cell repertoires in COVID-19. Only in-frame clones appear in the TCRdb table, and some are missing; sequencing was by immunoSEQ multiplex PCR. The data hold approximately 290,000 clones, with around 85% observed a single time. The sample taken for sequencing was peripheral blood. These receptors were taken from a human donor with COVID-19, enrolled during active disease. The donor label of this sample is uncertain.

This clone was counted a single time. Here the CDR3 DNA reads TGTGCCAGCTCTCCTCTTCACGACGCGGCCTACGAGCAGTACTTC. Translation: CASSPLHDAAYEQYF. The V gene is TRBV18, the J gene TRBJ2-7; no clear D. The CDR3 runs 15 residues. The V end lost 6 bases, the J end lost 2 bases, and 17 bases lay between the germline ends. Germline CDR1 and CDR2: KGHSH and LQKENI.

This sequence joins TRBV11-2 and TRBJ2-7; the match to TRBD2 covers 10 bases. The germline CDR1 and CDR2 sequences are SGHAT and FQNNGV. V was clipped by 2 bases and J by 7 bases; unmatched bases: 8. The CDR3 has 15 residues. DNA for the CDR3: TGTGCCAGCAGCTTACTACGAGGGGGACTAGCGGAGCAGTACTTC. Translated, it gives CASSLLRGGLAEQYF.

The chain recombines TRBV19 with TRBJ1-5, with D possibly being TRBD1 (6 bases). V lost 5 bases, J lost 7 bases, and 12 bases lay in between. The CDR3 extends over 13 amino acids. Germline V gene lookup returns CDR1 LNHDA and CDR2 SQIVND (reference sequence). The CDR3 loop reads CASSEQGGQPQHF. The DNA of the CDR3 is TGTGCCAGTAGTGAACAGGGTGGCCAGCCCCAGCATTTT.

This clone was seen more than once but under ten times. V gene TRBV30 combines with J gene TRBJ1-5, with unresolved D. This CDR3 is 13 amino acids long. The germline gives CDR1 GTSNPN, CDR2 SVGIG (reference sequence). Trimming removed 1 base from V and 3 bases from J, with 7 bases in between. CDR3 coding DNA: TGTGCCTGGAGTGGTGGGCTCAATCAGCCCCAGCATTTT. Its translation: CAWSGGLNQPQHF. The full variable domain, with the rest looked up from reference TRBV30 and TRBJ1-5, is SQTIHQWPATLVQPVGSPLSLECTVEGTSNPNLYWYRQAAGRGLQLLFYSVGIGQISSEVPQNLSASRPQDRQFILSSKKLLLSDSGFYLCAWSGGLNQPQHFGDGTRLSIL.

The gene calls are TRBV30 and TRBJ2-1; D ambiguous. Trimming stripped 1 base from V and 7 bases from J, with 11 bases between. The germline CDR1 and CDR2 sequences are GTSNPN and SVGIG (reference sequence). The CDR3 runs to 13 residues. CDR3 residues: CAWSEDTGNEQFF. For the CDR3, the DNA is TGTGCCTGGAGTGAAGATACGGGTAATGAGCAGTTCTTC.

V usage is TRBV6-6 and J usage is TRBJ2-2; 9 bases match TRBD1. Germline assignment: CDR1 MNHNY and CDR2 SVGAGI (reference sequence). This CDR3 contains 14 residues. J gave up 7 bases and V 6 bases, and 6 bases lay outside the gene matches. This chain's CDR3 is CASSLGQGGGELFF. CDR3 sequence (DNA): TGTGCCAGCAGCTTGGGACAGGGTGGCGGGGAGCTGTTTTTT.

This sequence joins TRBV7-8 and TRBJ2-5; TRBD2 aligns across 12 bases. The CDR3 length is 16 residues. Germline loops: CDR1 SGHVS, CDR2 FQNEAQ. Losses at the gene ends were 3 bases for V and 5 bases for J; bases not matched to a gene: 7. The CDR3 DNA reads TGTGCCAGCAGCTTTCTAGCGGGAGGGCCCAGGGAGACCCAGTACTTC. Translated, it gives CASSFLAGGPRETQYF.

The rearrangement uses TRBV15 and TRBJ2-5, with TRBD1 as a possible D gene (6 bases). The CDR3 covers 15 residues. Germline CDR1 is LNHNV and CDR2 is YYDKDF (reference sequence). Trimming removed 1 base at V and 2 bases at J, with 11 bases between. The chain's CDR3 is CATSRVLGQQETQYF. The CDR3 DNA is TGTGCCACCAGCAGAGTGCTAGGACAGCAAGAGACCCAGTACTTC.

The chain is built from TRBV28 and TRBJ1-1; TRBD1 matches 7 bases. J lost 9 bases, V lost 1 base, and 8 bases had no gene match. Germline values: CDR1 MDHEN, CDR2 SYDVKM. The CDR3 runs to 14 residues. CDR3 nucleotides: TGTGCCAGCAGTTTATCTGGTGACAGGGTGAAAGCTTTCTTT. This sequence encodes CASSLSGDRVKAFF.

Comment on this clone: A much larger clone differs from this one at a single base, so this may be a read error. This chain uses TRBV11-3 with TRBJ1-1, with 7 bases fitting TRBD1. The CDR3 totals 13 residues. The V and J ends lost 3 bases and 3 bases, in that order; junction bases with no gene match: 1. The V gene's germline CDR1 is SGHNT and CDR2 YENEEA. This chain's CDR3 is CASSFDRDTEAFF. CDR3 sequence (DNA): TGTGCCAGCAGCTTCGACAGGGACACTGAAGCTTTCTTT.

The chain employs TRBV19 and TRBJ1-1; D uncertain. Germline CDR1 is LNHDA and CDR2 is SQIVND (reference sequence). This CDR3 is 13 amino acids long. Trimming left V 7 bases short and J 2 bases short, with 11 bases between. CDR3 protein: CASTKRRNTEAFF. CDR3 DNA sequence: TGTGCCAGTACCAAGCGTAGAAACACTGAAGCTTTCTTT.

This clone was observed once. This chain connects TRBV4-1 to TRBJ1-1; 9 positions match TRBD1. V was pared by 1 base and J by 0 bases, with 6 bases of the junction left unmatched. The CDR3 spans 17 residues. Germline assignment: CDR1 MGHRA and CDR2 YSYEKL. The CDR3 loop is CASSQVRQGGMNTEAFF. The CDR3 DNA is TGCGCCAGCAGCCAAGTACGACAGGGGGGCATGAACACTGAAGCTTTCTTT.

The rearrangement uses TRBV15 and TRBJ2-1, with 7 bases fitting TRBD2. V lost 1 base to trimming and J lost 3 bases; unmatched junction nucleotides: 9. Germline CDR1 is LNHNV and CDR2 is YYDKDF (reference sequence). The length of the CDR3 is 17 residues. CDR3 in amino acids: CATSRGQSGTHYNEQFF. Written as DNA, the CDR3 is TGTGCCACCAGCAGAGGGCAAAGCGGGACCCACTACAATGAGCAGTTCTTC.

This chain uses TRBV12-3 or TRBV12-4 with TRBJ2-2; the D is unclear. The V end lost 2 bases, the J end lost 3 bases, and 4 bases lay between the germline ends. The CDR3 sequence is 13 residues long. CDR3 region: CASSLLDTGELFF. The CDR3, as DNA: TGTGCCAGCAGTTTACTTGACACCGGGGAGCTGTTTTTT.

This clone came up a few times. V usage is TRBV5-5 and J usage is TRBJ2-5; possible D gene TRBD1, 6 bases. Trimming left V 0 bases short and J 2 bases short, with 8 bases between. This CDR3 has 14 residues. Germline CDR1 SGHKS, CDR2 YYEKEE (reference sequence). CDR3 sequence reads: CASSLARGQETQYF. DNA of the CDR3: TGTGCCAGCAGCTTGGCCAGGGGTCAAGAGACCCAGTACTTC.

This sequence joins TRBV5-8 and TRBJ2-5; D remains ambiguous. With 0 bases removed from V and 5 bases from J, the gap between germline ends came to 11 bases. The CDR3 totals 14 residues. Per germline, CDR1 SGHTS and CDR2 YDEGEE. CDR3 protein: CASSLALVTETQYF. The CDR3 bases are TGTGCCAGCAGCTTGGCCCTAGTCACGGAGACCCAGTACTTC.

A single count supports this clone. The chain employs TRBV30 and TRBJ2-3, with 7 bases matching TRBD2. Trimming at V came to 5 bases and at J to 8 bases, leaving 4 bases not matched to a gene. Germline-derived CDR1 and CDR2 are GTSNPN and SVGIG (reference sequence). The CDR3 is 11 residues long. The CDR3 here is CAWGGSATQYF. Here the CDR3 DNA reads TGTGCCTGGGGCGGGAGTGCTACGCAGTATTTT.

The CDR3 sequence is CASSPSSSQGNYGYTF. CDR3 nucleotides: TGTGCCAGCTCACCATCCTCGTCACAGGGGAACTATGGCTACACCTTC. The rearrangement joins TRBV18 to TRBJ1-2; 7 bases agree with TRBD1. From germline, CDR1 is KGHSH and CDR2 LQKENI. The CDR3 spans 16 residues. V lost 2 bases to trimming and J lost 2 bases; unmatched junction nucleotides: 8.

The CDR3 DNA reads TGCGCCAGCAGCTCGTTCGTCTCCTACGAGCAGTACTTC. Encoded protein: CASSSFVSYEQYF. The chain has TRBV5-1 and TRBJ2-7; no definite D call. In germline, CDR1 is SGHRS, CDR2 YFSETQ. Trimming pared 3 bases from V and 0 bases from J, leaving 7 bases between. The CDR3 consists of 13 residues.

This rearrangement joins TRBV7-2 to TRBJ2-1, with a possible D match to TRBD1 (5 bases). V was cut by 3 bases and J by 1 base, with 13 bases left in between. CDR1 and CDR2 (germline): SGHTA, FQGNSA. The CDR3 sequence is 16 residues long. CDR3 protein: CASSLATGLSYNEQFF. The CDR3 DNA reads TGTGCCAGCAGCTTGGCCACAGGTCTTTCCTACAATGAGCAGTTCTTC.

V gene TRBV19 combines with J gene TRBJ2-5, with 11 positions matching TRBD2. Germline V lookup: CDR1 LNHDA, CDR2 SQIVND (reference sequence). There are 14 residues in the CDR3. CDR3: CGGNRTSGQETQYF. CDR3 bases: TGTGGGGGAAATCGGACTAGCGGGCAAGAGACCCAGTACTTC.

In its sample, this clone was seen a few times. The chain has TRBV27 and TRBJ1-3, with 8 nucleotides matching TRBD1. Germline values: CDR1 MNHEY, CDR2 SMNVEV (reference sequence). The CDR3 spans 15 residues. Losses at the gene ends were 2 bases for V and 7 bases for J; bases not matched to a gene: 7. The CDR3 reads CASSLNSGQVNTIYF. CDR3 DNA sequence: TGTGCCAGCAGTTTAAATTCGGGACAGGTGAACACCATATATTTT.

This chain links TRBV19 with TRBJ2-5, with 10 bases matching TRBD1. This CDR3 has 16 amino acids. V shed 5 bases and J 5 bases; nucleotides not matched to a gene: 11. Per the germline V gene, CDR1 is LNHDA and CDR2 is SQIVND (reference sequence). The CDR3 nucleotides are TGTGCCAGTAGTTCAAACCCCGACAGGGGGCTTGAGACCCAGTACTTC. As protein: CASSSNPDRGLETQYF.

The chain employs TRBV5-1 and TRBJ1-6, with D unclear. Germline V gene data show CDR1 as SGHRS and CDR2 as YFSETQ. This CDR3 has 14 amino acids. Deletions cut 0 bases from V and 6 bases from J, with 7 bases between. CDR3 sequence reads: CASSLENSNSPLHF. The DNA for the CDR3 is TGCGCCAGCAGCTTGGAGAACAGTAATTCACCCCTCCACTTT.

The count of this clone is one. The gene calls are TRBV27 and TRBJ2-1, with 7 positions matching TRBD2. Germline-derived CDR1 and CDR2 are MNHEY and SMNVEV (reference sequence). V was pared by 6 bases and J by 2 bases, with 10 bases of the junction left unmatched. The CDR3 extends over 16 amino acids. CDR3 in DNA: TGTGCCAGCAGCCCAAGCGGGACCAGGGCCTACAATGAGCAGTTCTTC. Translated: CASSPSGTRAYNEQFF.

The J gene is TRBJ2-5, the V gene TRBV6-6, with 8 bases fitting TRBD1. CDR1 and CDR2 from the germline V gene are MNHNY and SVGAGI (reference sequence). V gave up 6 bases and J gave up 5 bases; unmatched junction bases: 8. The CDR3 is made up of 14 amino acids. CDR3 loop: CASRTTGEEETQYF. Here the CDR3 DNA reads TGTGCCAGCAGGACGACAGGGGAGGAGGAGACCCAGTACTTC.

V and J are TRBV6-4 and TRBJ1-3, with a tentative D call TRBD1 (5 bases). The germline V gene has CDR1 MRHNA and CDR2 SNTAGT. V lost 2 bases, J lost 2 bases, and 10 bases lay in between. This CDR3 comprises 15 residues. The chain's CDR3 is CASSDNPGPGNTIYF. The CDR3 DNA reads TGTGCCAGCAGTGACAACCCAGGGCCTGGAAACACCATATATTTT.

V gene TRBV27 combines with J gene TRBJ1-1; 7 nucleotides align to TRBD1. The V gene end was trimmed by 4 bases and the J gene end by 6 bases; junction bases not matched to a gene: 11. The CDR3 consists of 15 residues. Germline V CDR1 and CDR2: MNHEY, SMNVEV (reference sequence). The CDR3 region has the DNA TGTGCCAGCAGTTCTTTGACAGGGAGAACGGCTGAAGCTTTCTTT. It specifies CASSSLTGRTAEAFF.

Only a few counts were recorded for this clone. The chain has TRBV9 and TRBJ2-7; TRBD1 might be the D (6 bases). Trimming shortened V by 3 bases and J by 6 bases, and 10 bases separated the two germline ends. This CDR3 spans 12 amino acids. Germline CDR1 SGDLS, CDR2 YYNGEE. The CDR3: CASSAQGSEQYF. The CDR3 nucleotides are TGTGCCAGCAGCGCACAGGGCTCCGAGCAGTACTTC.